Listed here are 23 T cell receptor beta chains from one sample, sequenced in a study of post-analysis software for immune sequencing data. cDNA libraries of TCR beta carried unique molecular identifiers. Each CDR3 protein is one row after TCRdb ran MiXCR on the PCR reads. The table has around 710,000 distinct CDR3 sequences, around 46% seen once. No antigen is known for these receptors. Study-level results: Patients had higher frequencies than controls of about 5 TRBV segments, including TRBV5-6, TRBV5-1 and TRBV20-1.

Sequencing used blood. The receptors shown here come from a girl aged 10 to 17 with multiple sclerosis.

This chain connects TRBV27 to TRBJ2-7; 7 bases are shared with TRBD1. Germline CDR1 MNHEY, CDR2 SMNVEV (reference sequence). CDR3 length: 16 amino acids. V trimming: 2 bases; J trimming: 1 base; junction bases outside the gene matches: 8. DNA of the CDR3: TGTGCCAGCAGTTTAACTCTTCCGGGACAGTCCTACGAGCAGTACTTC. As protein: CASSLTLPGQSYEQYF.

Only a few counts were recorded for this clonotype. The genes are TRBV29-1 and TRBJ2-1, with 9 bases lining up with TRBD2. Trimming at V came to 8 bases and at J to 10 bases, leaving 9 bases not matched to a gene. Germline V gene data show CDR1 as SQVTM and CDR2 as ANQGSEA. This CDR3 has 12 residues. In DNA form, the CDR3 reads TGCAGCATCAGGACTAGCGAGAGAGAGCAGTTCTTC. Protein product: CSIRTSEREQFF.

V usage is TRBV28 and J usage is TRBJ2-3; 8 bases match TRBD1. V dropped 3 bases and J dropped 5; count of bases not matched to a gene: 10. The CDR3 contains 16 residues. Germline CDR1 MDHEN, CDR2 SYDVKM. The CDR3 DNA is TGTGCCAGCAGTTTCCCCCGGGCAGGGGGCGAAGATACGCAGTATTTT. This gives the protein CASSFPRAGGEDTQYF.

The gene calls are TRBV5-1 and TRBJ1-2; the match to TRBD1 covers 10 bases. This CDR3 spans 16 amino acids. Germline CDR1 is SGHRS and CDR2 is YFSETQ. The J segment lost 7 bases and the V segment lost 0 bases, leaving 9 bases of the junction unmatched. The CDR3 nucleotides read TGCGCCAGCAGCTTGGACACGGGACAGGGGTTCGCTGGCTACACCTTC. This gives the protein CASSLDTGQGFAGYTF. The variable domain in full, completed from reference TRBV5-1 and TRBJ1-2, reads KAGVTQTPRYLIKTRGQQVTLSCSPISGHRSVSWYQQTPGQGLQFLFEYFSETQRNKGNFPGRFSGRQFSNSRSEMNVSTLELGDSALYLCASSLDTGQGFAGYTFGSGTRLTVV.

J is TRBJ1-2 and V is TRBV14; D is ambiguous. Trimming cost V 4 bases and J 8 bases, with 11 bases left between them. This CDR3 spans 12 amino acids. The germline CDR1 and CDR2 sequences are SGHDN and FVKESK. CDR3 in amino acids: CASSLQTEGYTF. The DNA of the CDR3 is TGTGCCAGCAGCCTCCAAACGGAGGGCTACACCTTC. Drawing the rest from reference TRBV14 and TRBJ1-2, the complete variable domain is EAGVTQFPSHSVIEKGQTVTLRCDPISGHDNLYWYRRVMGKEIKFLLHFVKESKQDESGMPNNRFLAERTGGTYSTLKVQPAELEDSGVYFCASSLQTEGYTFGSGTRLTVV.

The CDR3 nucleotides read TGTGCCAGCTCGGTGGAGGGGAATAATTCACCCCTCCACTTT. Translated: CASSVEGNNSPLHF. This chain joins TRBV4-2 and TRBJ1-6, with a tentative D call TRBD1 (5 bases). This CDR3 spans 14 amino acids. Trimming removed 8 bases from V and 5 bases from J, with 13 bases in between. CDR1 and CDR2 from the germline V gene are LGHNA and YNFKEQ.

The J gene is TRBJ2-6, the V gene TRBV28; a weak D match, TRBD2 (6 bases). The V gene's germline CDR1 is MDHEN and CDR2 SYDVKM. This CDR3 is built from 16 residues. Trimming cost V 7 bases and J 0 bases, with 13 bases left between them. CDR3 residues: CASTLGGSSGANVLTF. Written as DNA, the CDR3 is TGTGCCAGCACCCTGGGGGGTAGCTCTGGGGCCAACGTCCTGACTTTC.

This clonotype was found once. The rearrangement links TRBV28 to TRBJ1-1; maybe TRBD1 (5 bases). V dropped 6 bases and J dropped 1 base, with 21 bases sitting between them. Germline V gene sequence: CDR1 MDHEN, CDR2 SYDVKM. CDR3 length: 17 residues. The CDR3 sequence: CASRRPGTAISNTEAFF. For the CDR3, the DNA is TGTGCCAGCAGGCGTCCCGGGACCGCCATTTCGAACACTGAAGCTTTCTTT.

The rearrangement uses TRBV12-3 or TRBV12-4 and TRBJ2-7, with D hard to call. The J call may be incorrect, as the DNA end agrees better with TRBJ2-5. The CDR3 length is 11 residues. The CDR3 nucleotides are TGTGCCACCCAGGTTGGCGAGACCCAGTACTTC. Translating gives CATQVGETQYF.

This chain links TRBV12-3 or TRBV12-4 with TRBJ2-5; TRBD2 is a possible D gene (5 bases). This CDR3 is 14 amino acids long. Deletions cut 6 bases from V and 1 base from J, with 12 bases between. The CDR3 coding sequence is TGTGCCAGCAGAAAAAGCGGAGTCCAAGAGACCCAGTACTTC. It encodes CASRKSGVQETQYF.

The chain employs TRBV28 and TRBJ1-1; TRBD1 is a possible D gene (5 bases). The CDR3 consists of 12 residues. Per germline, CDR1 MDHEN and CDR2 SYDVKM. V lost 2 bases to trimming and J lost 11 bases, with 12 bases between them. The CDR3 loop is CASSLGTPVAFF. The CDR3 coding sequence is TGTGCCAGCAGTTTAGGGACGCCCGTGGCTTTCTTT.

This clonotype has just a few counts. The chain uses TRBV6-5 and TRBJ2-7, with unresolved D. Germline V CDR1 and CDR2: MNHEY, SVGAGI. This CDR3 is 13 amino acids long. The V end was cut by 7 bases, the J end by 2 bases, with 12 bases between. Here the CDR3 reads CASKSGSPYEQYF. The CDR3 nucleotides are TGTGCCAGCAAGTCTGGCAGTCCCTACGAGCAGTACTTC.

V usage is TRBV2 and J usage is TRBJ2-7; a weak D match, TRBD1 (5 bases). The V end lost 0 bases, the J end lost 0 bases, and 9 bases lay between the germline ends. The CDR3 covers 15 residues. Germline CDR1 and CDR2: SNHLY and FYNNEI. The CDR3 DNA sequence: TGTGCCAGCAGTGAAGCACCAGGGCCCTCCTACGAGCAGTACTTC. It encodes CASSEAPGPSYEQYF.

In its sample, this clonotype was seen a few times. Compared with germline, one end of the junction differs, possibly owing to a read error. The gene calls are TRBV7-7 and TRBJ1-6; TRBD1 matches at 7 bases. The CDR3 is 13 residues long. Germline CDR1 SSHAT, CDR2 FNYEAQ (reference sequence). CDR3 coding DNA: TGTGCTAGCAGCCCCGGACAGGAATCACCCCTCCACTTT. It is translated as CASSPGQESPLHF.

The V gene is TRBV20-1, the J gene TRBJ2-5, with 7 positions matching TRBD1. The CDR3 has 13 residues. In germline, CDR1 is DFQATT, CDR2 SNEGSKA (reference sequence). The J segment lost 4 bases and the V segment lost 6 bases, leaving 8 bases of the junction unmatched. The CDR3 loop reads CSAETGVRETQYF. The CDR3 coding sequence is TGCAGTGCAGAAACAGGGGTACGAGAGACCCAGTACTTC.

The J gene is TRBJ1-5, the V gene TRBV6-2 or TRBV6-3; 7 nucleotides align to TRBD1. V lost 7 bases to trimming and J lost 2 bases; unmatched junction nucleotides: 5. This CDR3 is 14 amino acids long. CDR1 is MNHEY and CDR2 is SVGEGT in the germline V gene. In nucleotides, the CDR3 is TGTGCCAGCACCCGAGACAGGGGCAATCAGCCCCAGCATTTT. This gives the protein CASTRDRGNQPQHF.

A note on this clonotype: The junction and the germline gene differ at one end; a read error may be behind it. The rearrangement links TRBV27 to TRBJ2-7, with D possibly being TRBD2 (6 bases). The CDR3 length is 16 residues. Germline loops: CDR1 MNHEY, CDR2 SMNVEV (reference sequence). The CDR3 here is CASSLSGGGLSYQQYF. CDR3 sequence (DNA): TGTGCCAGCAGTTTATCGGGGGGTGGGCTATCCTACCAGCAGTACTTC.

This clonotype was counted between two and nine times. This chain links TRBV9 with TRBJ2-1; 11 nucleotides align to TRBD1. The length of the CDR3 is 14 residues. The germline V gene has CDR1 SGDLS and CDR2 YYNGEE. Trimming removed 7 bases from V and 3 bases from J; junction bases left unmatched: 3. The CDR3 nucleotides read TGTGCCAGCGCCGGGACAGGGGGCTACAATGAGCAGTTCTTC. Protein: CASAGTGGYNEQFF.

This chain joins TRBV28 and TRBJ2-1, with TRBD2 matching over 7 bases. The junction had 14 bases not matched to a gene; V was cut back by 5 bases and J by 4 bases. The CDR3 runs 17 residues. Germline CDR1 MDHEN, CDR2 SYDVKM. The CDR3 spells CASSTQLARQPYNEQFF. The CDR3 DNA sequence: TGTGCCAGCAGTACCCAACTAGCGCGTCAACCTTACAATGAGCAGTTCTTC.

The gene calls are TRBV24-1 and TRBJ2-7, with D possibly TRBD1 on 5 matching bases. The CDR3 extends over 13 amino acids. Germline-derived CDR1 and CDR2 are KGHDR and SFDVKD. Trimming pared 6 bases from V and 0 bases from J, leaving 8 bases between. CDR3 sequence: CATSPGNSYEQYF. CDR3 sequence (DNA): TGTGCCACCAGTCCAGGGAACTCCTACGAGCAGTACTTC.

This chain uses TRBV7-9 with TRBJ2-5, with TRBD1 identical over 9 bases. The DNA end is a closer match to TRBJ2-7, so the J assignment may be wrong. The V gene's germline CDR1 is SEHNR and CDR2 FQNEAQ (reference sequence). This CDR3 region has 14 residues. CDR3 protein: CASSLAGTGFEQYF. The DNA of the CDR3 is TGTGCCAGCAGCTTAGCTGGGACAGGGTTCGAGCAGTACTTC.

The chain carries TRBV7-9 and TRBJ2-7; 9 nucleotides line up with TRBD2. V was pared by 5 bases and J by 2 bases, with 7 bases of the junction left unmatched. There are 15 residues in the CDR3. Germline lookup yields CDR1 SEHNR and CDR2 FQNEAQ (reference sequence). The DNA of the CDR3 is TGTGCCAGCAGCCCCCGACTAGCGGAACCCTACGAGCAGTACTTC. Translation gives CASSPRLAEPYEQYF.

The CDR3 loop is CASSTSGSLGEQYF. The CDR3, as DNA: TGTGCCAGCAGTACATCCGGCTCTTTGGGCGAGCAGTACTTC. The chain couples TRBV12-3 or TRBV12-4 to TRBJ2-5; no reliable D call. The DNA end is a closer match to TRBJ2-7, so the J assignment may be wrong. This CDR3 is 14 amino acids long.